This TCR beta chain stems from a study of blood T cells in healthy people across ages. A second PCR, run for about 7 to 11 cycles, used a sample-barcoded 5' primer plus a J-beta primer mix. TCRdb re-called the 5' RACE reads through MiXCR, storing one row per CDR3 protein. This sample has some 1.4 million distinct CDR3 sequences, with 42% found just once. This TCR came from a woman younger than 30 in good health. The sequenced sample was blood.

The CDR3 DNA sequence: TGCGCCAGCAGCCAAACCCGACTAGAATATTACAATGAGCAGTACTTC. Translating it yields CASSQTRLEYYNEQYF. The gene calls are TRBV4-1 and TRBJ2-5, with D maybe TRBD2 (6 bases). Germline V CDR1 and CDR2: MGHRA, YSYEKL. Trimming shortened V by 2 bases and J by 11 bases, and 24 bases separated the two germline ends. The CDR3 extends over 16 amino acids.